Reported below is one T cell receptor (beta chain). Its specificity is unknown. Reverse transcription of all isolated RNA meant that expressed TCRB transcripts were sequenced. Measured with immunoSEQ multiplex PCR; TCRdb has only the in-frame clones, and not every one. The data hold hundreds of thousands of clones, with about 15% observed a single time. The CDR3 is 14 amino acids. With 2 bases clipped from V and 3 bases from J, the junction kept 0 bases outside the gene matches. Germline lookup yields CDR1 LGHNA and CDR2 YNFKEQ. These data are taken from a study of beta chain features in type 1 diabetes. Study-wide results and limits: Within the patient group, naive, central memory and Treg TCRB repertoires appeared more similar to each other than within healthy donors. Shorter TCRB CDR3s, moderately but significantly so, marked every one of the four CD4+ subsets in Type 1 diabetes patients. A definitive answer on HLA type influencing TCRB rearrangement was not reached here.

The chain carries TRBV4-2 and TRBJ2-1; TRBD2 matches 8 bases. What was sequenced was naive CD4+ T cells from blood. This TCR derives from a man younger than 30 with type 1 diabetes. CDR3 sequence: CASSQTSGYNEQFF. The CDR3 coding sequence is TGTGCCAGCAGCCAAACTAGCGGCTACAATGAGCAGTTCTTC.